A single sample is the source of the 2 T cell receptor beta chains below, sequenced in a study of blood T cell repertoires in COVID-19. Only in-frame clones appear in the TCRdb table, and some are missing; sequencing was by immunoSEQ multiplex PCR. Here the sample spans about 140,000 clones, approximately 80% being singletons. The sequenced material came from PBMCs or T cells enriched from blood (not recorded which). The receptors stem from a young woman who had been exposed to COVID-19.

This clone was seen just once. The genes are TRBV28 and TRBJ2-2; 8 bases are shared with TRBD2. The CDR3 is made up of 14 amino acids. The V segment lost 4 bases and the J segment 6 bases; nucleotides outside the gene matches: 4. Germline V gene data show CDR1 as MDHEN and CDR2 as SYDVKM. The CDR3 DNA sequence: TGTGCCAGCAGTTACGGGAGGGTTTCCGGGGAGCTGTTTTTT. Its protein product is CASSYGRVSGELFF.

The chain carries TRBV7-3 and TRBJ1-2; 9 bases align to TRBD1. J lost 8 bases, V lost 0 bases, and 7 bases had no gene match. The CDR3 length is 15 residues. Per the germline V gene, CDR1 is SGHTA and CDR2 is FQGTGA. CDR3 sequence: CASSLTGGQGSGYTF. DNA for the CDR3: TGTGCCAGCAGCTTAACGGGAGGACAGGGGAGCGGCTACACCTTC. The full variable domain, completed using reference TRBV7-3 and TRBJ1-2, is GAGVSQTPSNKVTEKGKYVELRCDPISGHTALYWYRQSLGQGPEFLIYFQGTGAADDSGLPNDRFFAVRPEGSVSTLKIQRTERGDSAVYLCASSLTGGQGSGYTFGSGTRLTVV.